The 10 T cell receptor beta chains presented below share a single source sample, sequenced in a study of T cell changes during pregnancy in multiple sclerosis. TCRdb's table, derived via immunoSEQ multiplex PCR, lists solely in-frame clones and lacks some. Altogether some 85,000 clones are present, 85% to 95% being singletons, with the ten largest covering about 0.72%. The material sequenced was peripheral blood, taken in the second trimester of pregnancy. All receptors derive from a female donor in good health, enrolled as a control in a pregnancy study.

This clone is a singleton in its sample. V gene TRBV7-2 combines with J gene TRBJ2-1; D not certain. V was clipped by 1 base and J by 5 bases, with 12 bases between them. This CDR3 contains 15 residues. Germline CDR1 and CDR2: SGHTA and FQGNSA. The CDR3 here is CASSLDRSSDNEQFF. The CDR3 DNA reads TGTGCCAGCAGCTTAGATCGTTCCAGCGACAATGAGCAGTTCTTC.

The chain employs TRBV29-1 and TRBJ1-3; 7 nucleotides agree with TRBD1. V shed 7 bases and J 4 bases; nucleotides not matched to a gene: 4. The V gene's germline CDR1 is SQVTM and CDR2 ANQGSEA. The CDR3 is 12 amino acids. This CDR3 reads CSGRTGGNTIYF. CDR3 bases: TGCAGCGGCCGGACAGGCGGAAACACCATATATTTT.

This clone is a singleton in its sample. The CDR3 nucleotides are TGTGCCTGGAAACAGGGGGCCTTGGATACGCAGTATTTT. This codes for CAWKQGALDTQYF. This chain uses TRBV30 with TRBJ2-3; 9 bases map to TRBD1. The length of the CDR3 is 13 residues. CDR1 is GTSNPN, CDR2 SVGIG, per germline (reference sequence). After removal of 4 bases from V and 6 bases from J, the junction contained 5 bases not matched to a gene.

The chain links TRBV9 to TRBJ1-2; 12 positions match TRBD1. CDR3 length: 14 amino acids. The J segment lost 8 bases and the V segment lost 5 bases, leaving 7 bases of the junction unmatched. Germline CDR1 reads SGDLS; CDR2 reads YYNGEE. Here the CDR3 reads CASRGTGGHRGYTF. CDR3 nucleotide sequence: TGTGCCAGCAGAGGGACAGGGGGCCATCGGGGCTACACCTTC.

This chain uses TRBV11-1 with TRBJ1-2; 8 bases are a match to TRBD1. The length of the CDR3 is 15 residues. Germline V gene lookup returns CDR1 SGHAT and CDR2 FQDESV (reference sequence). V gave up 4 bases and J gave up 3 bases; unmatched junction bases: 7. The DNA of the CDR3 is TGTGCCAGCAGCTCCAGGGGGCAGCCTTACTATGGCTACACCTTC. Residues: CASSSRGQPYYGYTF.

The chain uses TRBV5-1 and TRBJ2-7; 11 bases are shared with TRBD2. V trimming: 3 bases; J trimming: 2 bases; junction bases outside the gene matches: 4. This CDR3 spans 15 amino acids. Germline V gives CDR1 SGHRS, CDR2 YFSETQ. This chain's CDR3 is CASSSQTSGAYEQYF. In DNA form, the CDR3 reads TGCGCCAGCAGCTCCCAGACTAGCGGGGCCTACGAGCAGTACTTC.

The V gene is TRBV30, the J gene TRBJ2-3; 12 bases are shared with TRBD2. The CDR3 is 15 residues long. J was trimmed by 2 bases and V by 2 bases; bases with no gene match: 2. The germline CDR1 and CDR2 sequences are GTSNPN and SVGIG (reference sequence). The CDR3 loop is CAWSLAGGLTDTQYF. The CDR3 region has the DNA TGTGCCTGGAGTCTAGCGGGGGGGCTCACAGATACGCAGTATTTT.

The rearrangement uses TRBV15 and TRBJ2-1; no reliable D call. Trimming left V 0 bases short and J 0 bases short, with 9 bases between. Per germline, CDR1 LNHNV and CDR2 YYDKDF (reference sequence). This CDR3 spans 16 amino acids. This CDR3 reads CATSRETPTSYNEQFF. In DNA form, the CDR3 reads TGTGCCACCAGCAGAGAGACTCCTACCTCCTACAATGAGCAGTTCTTC.

This sequence joins TRBV9 and TRBJ2-3; 8 bases match TRBD1. Germline trimming cut 4 bases from V and 4 bases from J; bases unmatched to any gene: 8. Germline-derived CDR1 and CDR2 are SGDLS and YYNGEE. The CDR3 totals 15 residues. CDR3 nucleotide sequence: TGTGCCAGCAGCCCTCAGGACAGGGAGGCAGATACGCAGTATTTT. This encodes CASSPQDREADTQYF.

DNA for the CDR3: TGTGCCAGCAGCGCACGAGTGGGGGGGCAAGAGACCCAGTACTTC. It specifies CASSARVGGQETQYF. The J gene is TRBJ2-5, the V gene TRBV9; 7 bases line up with TRBD2. The CDR3 consists of 15 residues. Germline V gives CDR1 SGDLS, CDR2 YYNGEE. V gave up 3 bases and J gave up 2 bases; unmatched junction bases: 7.